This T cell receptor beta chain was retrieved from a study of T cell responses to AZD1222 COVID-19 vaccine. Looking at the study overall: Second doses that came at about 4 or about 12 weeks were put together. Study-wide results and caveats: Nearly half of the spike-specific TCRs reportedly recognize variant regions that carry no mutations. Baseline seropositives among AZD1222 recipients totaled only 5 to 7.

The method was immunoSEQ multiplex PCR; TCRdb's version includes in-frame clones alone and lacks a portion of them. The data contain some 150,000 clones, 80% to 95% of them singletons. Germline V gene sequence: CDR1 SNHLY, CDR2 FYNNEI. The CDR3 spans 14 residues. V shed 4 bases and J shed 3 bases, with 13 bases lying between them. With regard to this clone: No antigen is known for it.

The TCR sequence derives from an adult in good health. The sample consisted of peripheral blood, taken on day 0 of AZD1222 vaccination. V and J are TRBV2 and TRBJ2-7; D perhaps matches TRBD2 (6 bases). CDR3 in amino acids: CASSAVGLNYEQYF. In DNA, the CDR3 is TGTGCCAGCAGTGCGGTGGGACTGAACTACGAGCAGTACTTC.